The clone carrying this TCR beta chain was picked up a small number of times. Its antigen remains unknown. V shed 6 bases, J shed 1 base, and the junction held 10 bases outside the gene matches. This CDR3 is 16 amino acids long. The data belong to a study of T-cell memory formation after mild COVID-19. Overall study results and limits: The study found contracting CD4+ clones mainly in CM and EM and contracting CD8+ clones in EMRA.

5'RACE primed from the constant segment yielded TCR alpha and TCR beta cDNA libraries bearing sample barcodes and UMIs. Each CDR3 protein is one row after TCRdb ran MiXCR on the 5' RACE reads. The sample carries about half a million distinct CDR3 sequences, approximately 18% recorded once. The chain carries TRBV12-3 or TRBV12-4 and TRBJ2-5; 8 bases line up with TRBD2. The receptor comes from an adult woman who had mild COVID-19 (a few samples of this study predate the infection). Cell type and time point are not known. The sequenced sample consisted of PBMCs or a T cell subset sorted from them (not recorded which). Here the CDR3 DNA reads TGTGCCAGCAGCCCAAGCGGGGCGGGGGGCCAAGAGACCCAGTACTTC. Its protein is CASSPSGAGGQETQYF.